Listed here are 18 T cell receptor beta chains from one sample, sequenced in a study of shared clonotypes between healthy human individuals. The protocol was immunoSEQ multiplex PCR, while the TCRdb copy is restricted to in-frame clones and leaves out a portion. Among approximately 100,000 clones, about 68% were seen once, and the ten largest hold around 41%. Source material: memory CD8+ T cells sorted from blood. The subset: CD45RO+ cells pooled with CCR7-negative TemRA cells. The receptor set was obtained from a man aged 25 to 40 in good health.

This clone came up many times. CDR3 nucleotides: TGTGCCATCAGTGACCGGGCGGGAGGTAGTTACGAGCAGTACTTC. It is translated as CAISDRAGGSYEQYF. This sequence joins TRBV10-3 and TRBJ2-7, with 8 bases lining up with TRBD2. The trim removed 3 bases at V and 4 bases at J, leaving 8 bases unmatched. The CDR3 runs 15 residues. Germline lookup yields CDR1 ENHRY and CDR2 SYGVKD.

This clone was counted between two and nine times. The chain combines TRBV27 with TRBJ1-5; no reliable D call. The V end lost 7 bases, the J end lost 5 bases, and 12 bases lay between the germline ends. The CDR3 has 13 residues. The germline gives CDR1 MNHEY, CDR2 SMNVEV (reference sequence). Written as DNA, the CDR3 is TGTGCCAGCAATTCGGGGAAGGATCAGCCCCAGCATTTT. Amino acid sequence: CASNSGKDQPQHF.

The rearrangement joins TRBV7-9 to TRBJ2-1; D gene uncertain. The CDR3 covers 14 residues. V was trimmed by 3 bases and J by 6 bases, leaving 12 bases between them. CDR1 is SEHNR and CDR2 is FQNEAQ in the germline V gene (reference sequence). CDR3 bases: TGTGCCAGCAGCTTCAATGCGGTTGTCAATGAGCAGTTCTTC. As protein: CASSFNAVVNEQFF.

This chain joins TRBV5-4 and TRBJ1-1, with D maybe TRBD1 (5 bases). Germline lookup yields CDR1 SGHNT and CDR2 YYREEE (reference sequence). V lost 4 bases and J 0 bases, leaving 13 bases between the germline ends. The CDR3 covers 15 residues. The CDR3 sequence: CASSRQGPMNTEAFF. The CDR3 DNA is TGTGCCAGCAGCCGCCAGGGACCGATGAACACTGAAGCTTTCTTT.

V usage is TRBV11-2 and J usage is TRBJ1-4, with D possibly matching TRBD1 (5 bases). Trimming removed 5 bases at V and 3 bases at J, with 19 bases between. The germline V gene has CDR1 SGHAT and CDR2 FQNNGV. This CDR3 has 17 residues. The CDR3 DNA is TGTGCCAGCAGCCCCTGGGGGGGGGTCGAGGCTAATGAAAAACTGTTTTTT. Amino acid sequence: CASSPWGGVEANEKLFF.

Remarks on this clone: A much larger clone differs by one base, so this may be a read error. The chain has TRBV2 and TRBJ2-7; possibly TRBD1 for D (5 bases). V gave up 6 bases and J gave up 2 bases, with 5 bases separating them. The CDR3 sequence is 11 residues long. The germline V gene encodes CDR1 SNHLY and CDR2 FYNNEI. In nucleotides, the CDR3 is TGTGCCAGCAGGGACACCTACGAGCAGTACTTC. It translates to CASRDTYEQYF.

The chain links TRBV6-4 to TRBJ1-1; D is perhaps TRBD1 (6 bases). Trimming stripped 5 bases from V and 6 bases from J, with 13 bases between. The germline gives CDR1 MRHNA, CDR2 SNTAGT. This CDR3 spans 13 amino acids. CDR3 amino acids: CASSLDGGAEAFF. The CDR3 nucleotides are TGTGCCAGCAGTCTGGACGGGGGCGCTGAAGCTTTCTTT.

The CDR3 region has the DNA TGTGCCAGCAGCCAAGATCGGACCTCTGGAAACACCATATATTTT. Amino acid sequence: CASSQDRTSGNTIYF. This chain links TRBV4-2 with TRBJ1-3; the D is unclear. CDR3 size: 15 residues. Trimming took 0 bases from V and 0 from J, leaving 6 bases between them. The V gene's germline CDR1 is LGHNA and CDR2 YNFKEQ.

The CDR3 nucleotides are TGTGCCAGCAGCTCGCCCGGGACAGCCTATTCCTACGAGCAGTACTTC. This encodes CASSSPGTAYSYEQYF. The gene calls are TRBV28 and TRBJ2-7, with 7 bases fitting TRBD1. Trimming at V came to 6 bases and at J to 1 base, leaving 12 bases not matched to a gene. This CDR3 has 16 residues. Looked up from germline, CDR1 is MDHEN and CDR2 is SYDVKM.

The CDR3 region has the DNA TGTGCCAGCGCCGGACAGCAGCGTGGCTACACCTTC. Amino acids: CASAGQQRGYTF. V and J are TRBV28 and TRBJ1-2, with a weak D call TRBD1 (6 bases). From germline, CDR1 is MDHEN and CDR2 SYDVKM. V was pared by 8 bases and J by 7 bases, with 14 bases between. The CDR3 runs to 12 residues.

The rearrangement links TRBV4-1 to TRBJ2-7; D is perhaps TRBD2 (6 bases). V lost 8 bases and J 6 bases, leaving 17 bases between the germline ends. From germline, CDR1 is MGHRA and CDR2 YSYEKL. This CDR3 comprises 13 residues. The CDR3 here is CASGWRENSEQYF. CDR3 DNA: TGCGCCAGCGGTTGGAGGGAGAACTCCGAGCAGTACTTC.

The CDR3 region is CASSPRGGVNEQFF. The CDR3 DNA reads TGTGCCAGCAGCCCCCGCGGGGGTGTCAATGAGCAGTTCTTC. The chain combines TRBV6-5 with TRBJ2-1; TRBD2 agrees at 7 bases. CDR1 is MNHEY and CDR2 is SVGAGI in the germline V gene. V shed 6 bases, J shed 6 bases, and the junction held 8 bases outside the gene matches. The CDR3 is 14 residues long.

J is TRBJ2-2 and V is TRBV27; the match to TRBD1 covers 8 bases. From germline, CDR1 is MNHEY and CDR2 SMNVEV (reference sequence). J lost 3 bases, V lost 6 bases, and 9 bases had no gene match. CDR3 length equals 16 residues. CDR3: CASSAPGGQDTGELFF. CDR3 sequence (DNA): TGTGCCAGCAGCGCCCCAGGGGGCCAAGACACCGGGGAGCTGTTTTTT.

This chain joins TRBV7-2 and TRBJ2-1, with 10 bases that match TRBD2. The CDR3 covers 15 residues. The V gene's germline CDR1 is SGHTA and CDR2 FQGNSA. The ends lost 3 bases at V and 9 bases at J; junction bases unmatched: 8. CDR3 sequence (DNA): TGTGCCAGCAGCTTCCTAGCGGGAGTTTGGAGTGAGCAGTTCTTC. It specifies CASSFLAGVWSEQFF.

The V call is TRBV28, the J call TRBJ2-7, with D possibly matching TRBD2 (5 bases). Trimming left V 5 bases short and J 3 bases short, with 8 bases between. Germline V gives CDR1 MDHEN, CDR2 SYDVKM. The CDR3 totals 12 residues. CDR3 amino acids: CASSGGNYEQYF. CDR3 bases: TGTGCCAGCAGTGGAGGAAACTACGAGCAGTACTTC.

J is TRBJ2-5 and V is TRBV7-9, with no clear D. CDR1 is SEHNR and CDR2 is FQNEAQ in the germline V gene (reference sequence). This CDR3 spans 14 amino acids. V was clipped by 2 bases and J by 2 bases, with 9 bases between them. The CDR3 is CASSLRAEQETQYF. CDR3 in DNA: TGTGCCAGCAGCTTACGAGCAGAACAAGAGACCCAGTACTTC.

The chain employs TRBV7-9 and TRBJ2-3; the D gene is possibly TRBD2 (7 bases). This CDR3 spans 16 amino acids. Germline-derived CDR1 and CDR2 are SEHNR and FQNEAQ (reference sequence). The CDR3 here is CTIDLRGASGTDTQYF. The CDR3 bases are TGTACCATCGACCTCCGGGGGGCTAGCGGCACAGATACGCAGTATTTT.

This clone appeared many times. This sequence joins TRBV11-2 and TRBJ2-1; the match to TRBD2 covers 8 bases. V gave up 5 bases and J gave up 6 bases; unmatched junction bases: 6. The CDR3 contains 14 residues. CDR1 SGHAT and CDR2 FQNNGV come from the germline V gene. CDR3 DNA sequence: TGTGCCAGCAGCCTAGCGGGTAATCGCAATGAGCAGTTCTTC. It encodes CASSLAGNRNEQFF.